These 32 T cell receptor beta chains were sequenced from one sample in a study of T cells in Graves' hyperthyroidism and ophthalmopathy. Regions amplified from RNA transcripts were the TCR beta CDR3 regions. TCR CDR3 underwent first-round RT-PCR with the HTBI primer set. TCRdb reanalysed the multiplex PCR reads using MiXCR and keeps one entry per CDR3 protein. The table has around 350,000 distinct CDR3 sequences, less than 15% seen once. Sample: blood. Source of these receptors: a young woman with Graves' hyperthyroidism.

The table lists this clonotype with many counts. The V gene is TRBV11-3, the J gene TRBJ1-3, with D unclear. Germline lookup yields CDR1 SGHNT and CDR2 YENEEA. V was trimmed by 4 bases and J by 0 bases, leaving 22 bases between them. CDR3 length equals 19 residues. The CDR3 nucleotides read TGTGCCAGCAGCTCCCACGTGCGGCAGGACCGCTCCTCTGGAAACACCATATATTTT. This codes for CASSSHVRQDRSSGNTIYF.

Ten or more counts support this clonotype. The chain is built from TRBV5-1 and TRBJ2-1; 7 bases are shared with TRBD1. V trimming: 0 bases; J trimming: 7 bases; junction bases outside the gene matches: 10. CDR3 length: 16 amino acids. Germline V CDR1 and CDR2: SGHRS, YFSETQ. CDR3 residues: CASSLDRPGGWNEQFF. The DNA of the CDR3 is TGCGCCAGCAGCTTGGACCGGCCAGGGGGTTGGAATGAGCAGTTCTTC.

There are many counts of this clonotype. The CDR3: CASSSTRGDQPQHF. The CDR3 DNA reads as TGTGCCAGCAGTTCCACTCGAGGGGATCAGCCCCAGCATTTT. The chain carries TRBV27 and TRBJ1-5; perhaps TRBD1 as D (5 bases). Germline assignment: CDR1 MNHEY and CDR2 SMNVEV (reference sequence). The CDR3 is 14 amino acids. Trimming took off 4 bases at V and 5 bases at J, with 12 bases between the two ends.

This clonotype has ten or more counts. The V and J genes are TRBV27 and TRBJ1-2; D remains ambiguous. Germline-derived CDR1 and CDR2 are MNHEY and SMNVEV (reference sequence). The length of the CDR3 is 12 residues. The V and J ends lost 2 bases and 8 bases respectively, with 9 bases between them. CDR3 sequence reads: CASSLKGLGYTF. The DNA for the CDR3 is TGTGCCAGCAGTTTAAAAGGTCTCGGCTACACCTTC.

The rearrangement links TRBV29-1 to TRBJ2-7; D is uncertain. The V gene lost 7 bases and the J gene lost 3 bases, with 10 bases spanning the gap. This CDR3 is built from 11 residues. Germline values: CDR1 SQVTM, CDR2 ANQGSEA. The CDR3 protein is CSAYFLYEQYF. CDR3 coding DNA: TGCAGCGCGTATTTCCTCTACGAGCAGTACTTC.

This clonotype occurred many times. The chain carries TRBV5-6 and TRBJ2-7; 9 bases map to TRBD2. V was clipped by 1 base and J by 5 bases; unmatched bases: 10. Germline values: CDR1 SGHDT, CDR2 YYEEEE. The CDR3 is 16 amino acids. The CDR3 DNA sequence: TGTGCCAGCAGCTTGTATGTGCGGGAGGGGTCCCACGAGCAGTACTTC. Amino acid sequence: CASSLYVREGSHEQYF.

This clonotype showed up many times. V gene TRBV3-1 combines with J gene TRBJ1-5, with D perhaps matching TRBD1 (5 bases). The CDR3 length is 15 residues. V lost 4 bases to trimming and J lost 0 bases, with 10 bases between them. CDR1 is LGHDT, CDR2 YNNKEL, per germline (reference sequence). CDR3 bases: TGTGCCAGCAGCCGCACCGGGGCTAGCAATCAGCCCCAGCATTTT. It encodes CASSRTGASNQPQHF.

The rearrangement links TRBV10-3 to TRBJ1-1; D gene ambiguous. Trimming took 8 bases from V and 0 from J, leaving 10 bases between them. CDR3 length: 13 amino acids. Per the germline V gene, CDR1 is ENHRY and CDR2 is SYGVKD. DNA of the CDR3: TGTGCCATCCACAGTATGGTGAACACTGAAGCTTTCTTT. Amino acids: CAIHSMVNTEAFF.

This clonotype was counted at least ten times. V usage is TRBV20-1 and J usage is TRBJ2-3; D may be TRBD2 (6 bases). CDR1 and CDR2 (germline): DFQATT, SNEGSKA (reference sequence). The CDR3 sequence is 14 residues long. V was trimmed by 5 bases and J by 3 bases, leaving 15 bases between them. Written as DNA, the CDR3 is TGCAGTGCTGAACCGGGACTGGGAACAGATACGCAGTATTTT. Its translation: CSAEPGLGTDTQYF.

J is TRBJ1-5 and V is TRBV19, with TRBD1 matching over 8 bases. The CDR3 length is 14 residues. The junction had 3 bases not matched to a gene; V was cut back by 3 bases and J by 5 bases. Germline loops: CDR1 LNHDA, CDR2 SQIVND (reference sequence). In nucleotides, the CDR3 is TGTGCCAGTAGTATGGGCAGGGGGCATCAGCCCCAGCATTTT. Protein: CASSMGRGHQPQHF. Complete variable domain (other parts from reference TRBV19 and TRBJ1-5): DGGITQSPKYLFRKEGQNVTLSCEQNLNHDAMYWYRQDPGQGLRLIYYSQIVNDFQKGDIAEGYSVSREKKESFPLTVTSAQKNPTAFYLCASSMGRGHQPQHFGDGTRLSIL.

Many counts were recorded for this clonotype. V usage is TRBV28 and J usage is TRBJ2-2, with D perhaps TRBD1 or TRBD2 (5 bases each). Germline assignment: CDR1 MDHEN and CDR2 SYDVKM. With 7 bases removed from V and 7 bases from J, the gap between germline ends came to 19 bases. CDR3 size: 15 residues. CDR3 in amino acids: CASTPPGTSGGELFF. CDR3 nucleotides: TGTGCCAGCACCCCACCAGGGACCTCCGGCGGGGAGCTGTTTTTT. The full variable domain, completed using reference TRBV28 and TRBJ2-2, is DVKVTQSSRYLVKRTGEKVFLECVQDMDHENMFWYRQDPGLGLRLIYFSYDVKMKEKGDIPEGYSVSREKKERFSLILESASTNQTSMYLCASTPPGTSGGELFFGEGSRLTVL.

The chain has TRBV11-2 and TRBJ2-7, with D perhaps given as TRBD1 or TRBD2 (5 bases each). Germline V CDR1 and CDR2: SGHAT, FQNNGV. V gave up 3 bases and J gave up 3 bases, with 15 bases separating them. This CDR3 region has 15 residues. Here the CDR3 reads CASSLGGFGGYEQYF. DNA of the CDR3: TGTGCCAGCAGCTTGGGCGGATTTGGGGGCTACGAGCAGTACTTC.

The sample holds many counts of this clonotype. Here the CDR3 reads CASSSGQRFNTEAFF. In DNA form, the CDR3 reads TGTGCCAGCAGTTCGGGACAGCGTTTCAACACTGAAGCTTTCTTT. The chain couples TRBV28 to TRBJ1-1; 7 bases map to TRBD1. J gave up 2 bases and V 4 bases, and 7 bases lay outside the gene matches. The CDR3 has 15 amino acids. Germline V CDR1 and CDR2: MDHEN, SYDVKM.

The chain has TRBV19 and TRBJ1-5; no reliable D call. This CDR3 contains 13 residues. The germline CDR1 and CDR2 sequences are LNHDA and SQIVND (reference sequence). V lost 3 bases to trimming and J lost 9 bases, with 12 bases between them. The CDR3 DNA is TGTGCCAGTAGTATTTCCCCGCTGGGGCCCCAGCATTTT. Amino acids: CASSISPLGPQHF.

Only a few counts were recorded for this clonotype. The chain links TRBV5-1 to TRBJ2-7; no definite D call. V lost 1 base to trimming and J lost 1 base, with 9 bases between them. CDR1 is SGHRS and CDR2 is YFSETQ in the germline V gene. This CDR3 spans 14 amino acids. The CDR3 DNA is TGCGCCAGCAGCTTGTGGCCGCAATCCTACGAGCAGTACTTC. This translates into CASSLWPQSYEQYF.

The gene calls are TRBV9 and TRBJ2-2; D may be TRBD1 or TRBD2 (6 bases each). The CDR3 runs to 16 residues. Germline V CDR1 and CDR2: SGDLS, YYNGEE. V was trimmed by 0 bases and J by 1 base, leaving 10 bases between them. In DNA, the CDR3 is TGTGCCAGCAGCGTAGACGGGGGCCTGAACACCGGGGAGCTGTTTTTT. Encoded protein: CASSVDGGLNTGELFF.

The chain joins TRBV19 to TRBJ1-2; D ambiguous. Trimming stripped 7 bases from V and 6 bases from J, with 21 bases between. Germline CDR1 is LNHDA and CDR2 is SQIVND (reference sequence). The CDR3 is 15 residues long. The DNA for the CDR3 is TGTGCCAGTACCTCCGGGGAGTACGTTATGAATGGCTACACCTTC. This encodes CASTSGEYVMNGYTF.

The V call is TRBV11-2, the J call TRBJ2-3, with D possibly TRBD2 on 6 matching bases. V was cut by 1 base and J by 6 bases, with 8 bases left in between. Germline loops: CDR1 SGHAT, CDR2 FQNNGV. The CDR3 sequence is 13 residues long. CDR3 DNA: TGTGCCAGCAGCTTAGGTCTAGCGGATACGCAGTATTTT. Translated: CASSLGLADTQYF.

There are many counts of this clonotype. J is TRBJ1-3 and V is TRBV15, with D perhaps TRBD1 (5 bases). Germline lookup yields CDR1 LNHNV and CDR2 YYDKDF (reference sequence). The CDR3 spans 15 residues. V lost 0 bases, J lost 4 bases, and 10 bases lay in between. The CDR3 DNA is TGTGCCACCAGCAGAGATCCGGGGGACGGAAACACCATATATTTT. Translated: CATSRDPGDGNTIYF.

This clonotype has a count of ten or more. The CDR3 reads CASSLTASTNEKLFF. The CDR3 bases are TGCGCCAGCAGCTTGACGGCTTCAACTAATGAAAAACTGTTTTTT. J is TRBJ1-4 and V is TRBV5-1, with D unclear. The CDR3 is 15 residues long. V was trimmed by 1 base and J by 0 bases, leaving 7 bases between them. Germline values: CDR1 SGHRS, CDR2 YFSETQ.

This clonotype was counted ten times or more. The chain uses TRBV9 and TRBJ2-3; possible D gene TRBD2, 5 bases. The CDR3 covers 15 residues. Germline CDR1 is SGDLS and CDR2 is YYNGEE. The V end lost 3 bases, the J end lost 2 bases, and 13 bases lay between the germline ends. The CDR3 protein is CASSGGWQNTDTQYF. CDR3 nucleotides: TGTGCCAGCAGCGGAGGGTGGCAGAACACAGATACGCAGTATTTT.

In this sample, this clonotype turned up many times. The chain employs TRBV7-9 and TRBJ2-2; 7 positions agree with TRBD1. V was clipped by 5 bases and J by 2 bases; unmatched bases: 8. CDR3 length: 16 amino acids. The germline V gene has CDR1 SEHNR and CDR2 FQNEAQ (reference sequence). For the CDR3, the DNA is TGTGCCAGCAGCACAACAGGGGCCGGTAACACCGGGGAGCTGTTTTTT. Protein product: CASSTTGAGNTGELFF.

This clonotype has at least ten counts. The genes are TRBV6-2 or TRBV6-3 and TRBJ2-1; D possibly uses TRBD1 or TRBD2 (6 bases each). In germline, CDR1 is MNHEY, CDR2 SVGEGT. The CDR3 length is 14 residues. V was clipped by 5 bases and J by 8 bases, with 16 bases between them. In DNA, the CDR3 is TGTGCCAGCAGTCGAGAGTGGGGGGCCCATGAGCAGTTCTTC. This translates into CASSREWGAHEQFF.

V usage is TRBV4-3 and J usage is TRBJ2-2, with TRBD2 matching over 7 bases. Germline CDR1 LGHNA, CDR2 YSLEER. The CDR3 is made up of 15 amino acids. V trimming: 4 bases; J trimming: 6 bases; junction bases outside the gene matches: 8. The CDR3 DNA sequence: TGCGCCAGCAGCCGAGAAGAACTAGCGTCCGGGGAGCTGTTTTTT. Residues: CASSREELASGELFF.

This clonotype was counted ten times or more. V gene TRBV13 combines with J gene TRBJ1-2; 7 nucleotides agree with TRBD1. This CDR3 region has 14 residues. J gave up 8 bases and V 3 bases, and 9 bases lay outside the gene matches. Germline-derived CDR1 and CDR2 are PRHDT and FYEKMQ (reference sequence). The CDR3 is CASSLGGQNGGYTF. The CDR3 DNA reads TGTGCCAGCAGCTTGGGGGGACAGAACGGAGGCTACACCTTC.

This clonotype came up many times. The rearrangement uses TRBV7-9 and TRBJ2-5; tentatively, D is TRBD2 (6 bases). V dropped 5 bases and J dropped 2 bases, with 12 bases sitting between them. This CDR3 has 14 amino acids. Per germline, CDR1 SEHNR and CDR2 FQNEAQ (reference sequence). DNA for the CDR3: TGTGCCAGCAGCCCTAGTGGGGGGCAAGAGACCCAGTACTTC. Translating it yields CASSPSGGQETQYF.

The V call is TRBV24-1, the J call TRBJ1-5, with D tentatively TRBD1 (5 bases). From germline, CDR1 is KGHDR and CDR2 SFDVKD. The V and J ends lost 5 bases and 2 bases respectively, with 9 bases between them. CDR3 length: 14 residues. The CDR3 DNA follows: TGTGCCACCAGTGCCGGGGCGGGCAATCAGCCCCAGCATTTT. Residues: CATSAGAGNQPQHF.

V and J are TRBV2 and TRBJ2-3, with D perhaps being TRBD1 or TRBD2 (5 bases each). CDR3 length equals 13 residues. Germline values: CDR1 SNHLY, CDR2 FYNNEI. With 4 bases removed from V and 7 bases from J, the gap between germline ends came to 12 bases. The CDR3 sequence: CASSGRGGYTQYF. The CDR3 coding sequence is TGTGCCAGCAGTGGACGGGGCGGATATACGCAGTATTTT.

This clonotype has only a few counts. The rearrangement links TRBV29-1 to TRBJ1-5; D is undetermined. The CDR3 loop spans 13 amino acids. V was clipped by 4 bases and J by 6 bases, with 13 bases between them. Germline V gene data show CDR1 as SQVTM and CDR2 as ANQGSEA. The CDR3: CSVVLRVGQPQHF. The CDR3 bases are TGCAGCGTTGTTTTAAGGGTTGGTCAGCCCCAGCATTTT.

The rearrangement uses TRBV12-5 and TRBJ2-2; unclear D gene. V lost 0 bases and J 1 base, leaving 9 bases between the germline ends. The CDR3 length is 16 residues. In germline, CDR1 is LGHNT, CDR2 FRNRAP. In DNA, the CDR3 is TGTGCTAGTGGTTTGGTAGGAAGGTGGAACACCGGGGAGCTGTTTTTT. This codes for CASGLVGRWNTGELFF.

This clonotype was observed a handful of times. This sequence joins TRBV10-3 and TRBJ2-2, with 10 nucleotides matching TRBD2. The V gene's germline CDR1 is ENHRY and CDR2 SYGVKD. V gave up 8 bases and J gave up 1 base; unmatched junction bases: 10. The CDR3 totals 17 residues. CDR3 sequence: CAIARGAGGRNTGELFF. The CDR3 DNA reads TGTGCCATCGCTCGGGGAGCGGGAGGGAGGAACACCGGGGAGCTGTTTTTT.

This clonotype was seen ten or more times. The chain couples TRBV18 to TRBJ1-5; 10 nucleotides align to TRBD1. The CDR3 runs to 16 residues. Germline trimming cut 2 bases from V and 5 bases from J; bases unmatched to any gene: 6. Per germline, CDR1 KGHSH and CDR2 LQKENI. The DNA of the CDR3 is TGTGCCAGCTCACCATCTTCGGGACAGGGGCATCAGCCCCAGCATTTT. Translated: CASSPSSGQGHQPQHF.